What follows describes a single T cell receptor (beta chain). Its antigen is as yet unknown. The data belong to a study of T-cell reconstitution after alpha-beta-depleted transplantation in children. Study-level results: Newly produced T cells mostly accounted for T-cell counts and diversity one year post-transplant. Day-60 TCRbeta diversity that was high in some patients was derived from surviving recipient T cells and thymic progenitors. In patients about two months after transplant, alpha-beta T cells reportedly arose from several hundred expanded graft clones.

The CDR3 extends over 10 amino acids. V was pared by 7 bases and J by 10 bases, with 10 bases between. Unique molecular identifiers were used in preparing the TCRbeta library. TCRdb reanalysed the PCR reads using MiXCR and keeps one entry per CDR3 protein. There are about 980,000 distinct CDR3 sequences in the sample; about 31% occur only once, and about 28% lies in the top ten. This rearrangement joins TRBV12-3 or TRBV12-4 to TRBJ1-1; D ambiguous. The material sequenced was PBMCs, mostly from graft donor cells, taken 360 days after TCRalphabeta/CD19-depleted stem cell transplant. This TCR was sampled from a boy in the first two years of life who had a stem cell transplant for SCID, so the T cells may come from the graft donor. The CDR3 coding sequence is TGTGCCAGCACCCGTTCGGGAGCTTTCTTT. This sequence encodes CASTRSGAFF.